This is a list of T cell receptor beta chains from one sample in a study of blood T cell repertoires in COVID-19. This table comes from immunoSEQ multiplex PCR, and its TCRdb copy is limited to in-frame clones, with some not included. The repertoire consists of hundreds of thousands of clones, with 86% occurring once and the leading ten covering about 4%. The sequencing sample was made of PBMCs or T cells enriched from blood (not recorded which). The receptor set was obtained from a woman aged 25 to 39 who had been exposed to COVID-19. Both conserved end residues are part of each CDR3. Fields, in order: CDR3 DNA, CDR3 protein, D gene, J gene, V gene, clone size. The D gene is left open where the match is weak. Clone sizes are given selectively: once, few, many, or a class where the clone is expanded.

TGTGCCAGCAGTTTGAGAGGGCAGCCCCAGCATTTT | CASSLRGQPQHF | - | TRBJ1-5 | TRBV12-3/TRBV12-4 | -
TGTGCCAGCAGTGAAGTGGTGGGGGCCCCGAGGGGGGAGCTGTTTTTT | CASSEVVGAPRGELFF | - | TRBJ2-2 | TRBV6-1 | -
TGTGCCAGCAGCTCCCGGCCCCCGACAGGGAGATTGACAGATACGCAGTATTTT | CASSSRPPTGRLTDTQYF | TRBD1 | TRBJ2-3 | TRBV11-2 | -
TGTGCCGCCGGGGGTATGAACTATGGCTACACCTTC | CAAGGMNYGYTF | - | TRBJ1-2 | TRBV19 | -
TGCGCCAGCAGCTTGAGCGGACAGGGCCCACATGGCTACACCTTC | CASSLSGQGPHGYTF | TRBD1 | TRBJ1-2 | TRBV5-1 | -
TGTGCCAGCAGTTTATCGTCACCAGGGGGAAACAATCAGCCCCAGCATTTT | CASSLSSPGGNNQPQHF | TRBD1 | TRBJ1-5 | TRBV27 | few
TGTGCCAGCAGCGTCGGAGCGGACTATGGCTACACCTTC | CASSVGADYGYTF | - | TRBJ1-2 | TRBV9 | -
TGTGCCATCAGGGACAGGGGGTTGATTGATGGCTACACCTTC | CAIRDRGLIDGYTF | TRBD1 | TRBJ1-2 | TRBV10-3 | few
TGTGCCAGCAGCCCGATAATGGAGGGCGGGTGGTATAATTCACCCCTCCACTTT | CASSPIMEGGWYNSPLHF | - | TRBJ1-6 | TRBV2 | -
TGTGCCAGCAGTTCGACAGGAATTGAAGCTTTCTTT | CASSSTGIEAFF | - | TRBJ1-1 | TRBV12-3/TRBV12-4 | -
TGTGCCAGCTCAGATCAACGGACAGAAGTCTATGGCTACACCTTC | CASSDQRTEVYGYTF | - | TRBJ1-2 | TRBV18 | few
TGTGCCTGGAGTGAGGTAGGGGACACTGAAGCTTTCTTT | CAWSEVGDTEAFF | - | TRBJ1-1 | TRBV30 | -
TGTGCCAGCAGCCACAGACGAGGGAACACCGGGGAGCTGTTTTTT | CASSHRRGNTGELFF | - | TRBJ2-2 | TRBV3-1/TRBV3-2 | -
TGTGCCAGCGCGACGGGCAATGAGCAGTTCTTC | CASATGNEQFF | - | TRBJ2-1 | TRBV9 | -
TGTGCCAGCAGCTTGGACAGCTTAGTCTATGGCTACACCTTC | CASSLDSLVYGYTF | - | TRBJ1-2 | TRBV7-2 | -
TGTGCCAGCAGCCCCCTAGCGGGAGTCACAGATACGCAGTATTTT | CASSPLAGVTDTQYF | TRBD2 | TRBJ2-3 | TRBV3-1/TRBV3-2 | -
TGTGCCAGCAGCCAACCCTCAGAGGCAGCCTCGAACACCGGGGAGCTGTTTTTT | CASSQPSEAASNTGELFF | - | TRBJ2-2 | TRBV4-2 | -
TGTGCCAGCAGCTTCGCCGGCGGGACTAGCATGGGTCATGAGCAGTTCTTC | CASSFAGGTSMGHEQFF | TRBD2 | TRBJ2-1 | TRBV7-9 | -
TGTGCCAGCAGTTACCCACTAGCGGGCGATACGCAGTATTTT | CASSYPLAGDTQYF | TRBD2 | TRBJ2-3 | TRBV6-2/TRBV6-3 | -
TGTGCCAGTACCGGGGACACACTCGGCAATCAGCCCCAGCATTTT | CASTGDTLGNQPQHF | - | TRBJ1-5 | TRBV19 | -
TGTGCCAGCAGCCGGAGGTGGGGGGTAATCTACGAGCAGTACTTC | CASSRRWGVIYEQYF | - | TRBJ2-7 | TRBV7-2 | -
TGTGCCAGCAGTGACAATAACTATGGCTACACCTTC | CASSDNNYGYTF | - | TRBJ1-2 | TRBV6-1 | -
TGTGCCACCAGCAGAGATCGAGTTCCCCCGTCGAGTTCCCGGGGACAGGTAAGCCGTGAGCAGTTCTTC | CATSRDRVPPSSSRGQVSREQFF | TRBD1 | TRBJ2-1 | TRBV15 | -
TGCGCCAGCAGCTGGCCGATGACAGGGTATGATATAGAGACCCAGTACTTC | CASSWPMTGYDIETQYF | TRBD1 | TRBJ2-5 | TRBV5-1 | -
TGTGCCAGCAGTCTCGGGACAGGGGGTGAAAAACTGTTTTTT | CASSLGTGGEKLFF | TRBD1 | TRBJ1-4 | TRBV2 | -
TGTGCCAGCAGCGGACCCCTGGGAGGGAACACAGATACGCAGTATTTT | CASSGPLGGNTDTQYF | TRBD2 | TRBJ2-3 | TRBV5-5 | once
TGTGCCAGTAGTATCACAAGCGGGGGGGCTACAGATACGCAGTATTTT | CASSITSGGATDTQYF | TRBD2 | TRBJ2-3 | TRBV19 | -
TGTGCCAGCAGTACTGCTAGCACAGATACGCAGTATTTT | CASSTASTDTQYF | - | TRBJ2-3 | TRBV7-9 | -
TGTGCCTGGAGTGTATGGGGGGGAGGAAGACTGTTTTTT | CAWSVWGGGRLFF | - | TRBJ1-4 | TRBV30 | -
TGTGCCACCGCCTCGACGGGACAGGGGTACGAGCAGTACTTC | CATASTGQGYEQYF | TRBD1 | TRBJ2-7 | TRBV7-8 | -
TGTGCCAGCAGCTCGAACAGAGTCCAAGAGACCCAGTACTTC | CASSSNRVQETQYF | - | TRBJ2-5 | TRBV5-8 | few
TGTGCTAGTGGTTTGGGGACTAAACAGCTGAGGGCCAATCAGCCCCAGCATTTT | CASGLGTKQLRANQPQHF | - | TRBJ1-5 | TRBV12-5 | -
TGTGCCAGCAGCCTTGCCTACGAGCAGTACTTC | CASSLAYEQYF | - | TRBJ2-7 | TRBV28 | -
TGTGCCAGCAGTGAAGCGGAGGGTAACACTGAAGCTTTCTTT | CASSEAEGNTEAFF | - | TRBJ1-1 | TRBV2 | -
TGTGCCAGCAGCCAAGGGTCGGGGGGTGGCTACACCTTC | CASSQGSGGGYTF | - | TRBJ1-2 | TRBV3-1/TRBV3-2 | -
TGTGCCATCAGTGGGGCTAGCGGGAACACCGGGGAGCTGTTTTTT | CAISGASGNTGELFF | TRBD2 | TRBJ2-2 | TRBV10-3 | -
TGTGCCAGCAGCTTAGGTTTGGGACTAGCGGGGGGGCGGTCGTACAATGAGCAGTTCTTC | CASSLGLGLAGGRSYNEQFF | TRBD2 | TRBJ2-1 | TRBV7-8 | -